This is a list of T cell receptor beta chains from one sample in a study of PD-1 blockade in classical Hodgkin lymphoma. The repertoire was sequenced with immunoSEQ multiplex PCR; TCRdb's copy has only in-frame clones and lacks some. This sample carries some 52,000 clones, approximately 86% of them seen once, and the ten largest clones take 6.5% to 8.5%. The sequences come from peripheral blood mononuclear cells (PBMCs), collected before the fourth cycle of nivolumab. All receptors come from a human donor with classical Hodgkin lymphoma. CDR3s include the opening cysteine and the closing phenylalanine or tryptophan. Each record gives: V gene, J gene, D gene, clone size, CDR3 protein, CDR3 DNA. The D gene is left open where the match is weak. The size field is filled for only some rows; it gives once, few, many or a size class.

>TRBV9|TRBJ2-1|TRBD2|.
CASSVISGASYNEQFF
TGTGCCAGCAGCGTCATTAGCGGGGCCTCCTACAATGAGCAGTTCTTC
>TRBV6-5|TRBJ2-2|.|.
CATGQEPGELFF
TGTGCCACCGGGCAAGAGCCCGGGGAGCTGTTTTTT
>TRBV9|TRBJ1-1|.|.
CASTIRPTMNTEAFF
TGTGCCAGCACTATCCGGCCTACTATGAACACTGAAGCTTTCTTT
>TRBV28|TRBJ1-3|.|.
CASSSRVSMPGNTIYF
TGTGCCAGCAGTTCGAGGGTTTCGATGCCTGGAAACACCATATATTTT
>TRBV2|TRBJ2-2|TRBD2|.
CASRTTSGSTGELFF
TGTGCCAGCAGGACTACTAGCGGAAGCACCGGGGAGCTGTTTTTT
>TRBV10-2|TRBJ2-1|TRBD2|.
CASSETSGTYNEQFF
TGCGCCAGCAGTGAGACTAGCGGAACCTACAATGAGCAGTTCTTC
>TRBV27|TRBJ2-7|.|.
CASSLGWGRGSYEQYF
TGTGCCAGCAGCCTCGGGTGGGGAAGGGGATCCTACGAGCAGTACTTC
>TRBV7-3|TRBJ2-1|TRBD2|.
CASSSGTSGLYYNEQFF
TGTGCCAGCAGCTCCGGGACTAGCGGGCTATACTACAATGAGCAGTTCTTC
>TRBV9|TRBJ2-1|.|.
CASVRAEVYNEQFF
TGTGCCAGCGTACGAGCGGAAGTTTACAATGAGCAGTTCTTC
>TRBV5-4|TRBJ1-4|.|.
CASSLSAVEEKLFF
TGTGCCAGCAGCTTGTCGGCAGTTGAAGAAAAACTGTTTTTT
>TRBV7-2|TRBJ2-5|.|once
CASSETGKVGETQYF
TGTGCCAGCAGCGAGACGGGGAAAGTGGGAGAGACCCAGTACTTC
>TRBV14|TRBJ2-6|TRBD2|few
CASSQGLAGGSSGANVLTF
TGTGCCAGCAGCCAGGGACTAGCGGGGGGGAGCTCTGGGGCCAACGTCCTGACTTTC
>TRBV27|TRBJ2-3|.|.
CASSWSSGVTDTQYF
TGTGCCAGCAGTTGGAGTAGCGGAGTCACAGATACGCAGTATTTT
>TRBV28|TRBJ2-5|.|once
CASSSKWAQYF
TGTGCCAGCAGTTCGAAGTGGGCCCAGTACTTC
>TRBV6-5|TRBJ1-2|TRBD1|once
CASSPWTGGYGYTF
TGTGCCAGCAGTCCTTGGACAGGGGGCTATGGCTACACCTTC
>TRBV7-8|TRBJ2-3|.|.
CASKERVGTTDTQYF
TGTGCCAGCAAAGAAAGGGTAGGGACCACAGATACGCAGTATTTT
>TRBV7-6|TRBJ2-7|.|.
CASSRDGGIRQYF
TGTGCCAGCAGCCGGGACGGCGGTATCCGGCAGTACTTC
>TRBV7-2|TRBJ2-7|.|once
CASSPEAQYEQYF
TGTGCCAGCAGCCCGGAGGCCCAATACGAGCAGTACTTC
>TRBV15|TRBJ1-5|.|once
CATSRESGVSQPQHF
TGTGCCACCAGCAGAGAGTCAGGGGTATCTCAGCCCCAGCATTTT
>TRBV5-1|TRBJ2-4|TRBD2|once
CASSFLADQKNIQYF
TGCGCCAGCAGTTTTCTAGCGGACCAGAAAAACATTCAGTACTTC
>TRBV9|TRBJ2-5|.|.
CASSVGLLWETQYF
TGTGCCAGCAGCGTAGGCCTCCTTTGGGAGACCCAGTACTTC
>TRBV25-1|TRBJ1-6|.|.
CASSEGGSGSLHF
TGTGCCAGCAGTGAGGGGGGGTCCGGGTCCCTCCACTTT
>TRBV7-3|TRBJ1-6|.|.
CASSSDYNSPLHF
TGTGCCAGCAGCTCAGATTATAATTCACCCCTCCACTTT
>TRBV4-1|TRBJ2-5|.|.
CASSQESLLQETQYF
TGCGCCAGCAGCCAAGAAAGCCTCCTCCAAGAGACCCAGTACTTC
>TRBV18|TRBJ1-2|.|.
CASSPGNYGYTF
TGTGCCAGCTCACCAGGGAACTATGGCTACACCTTC
>TRBV9|TRBJ2-1|TRBD1|.
CASSVGGDRERDEQFF
TGTGCCAGCAGCGTAGGCGGGGACAGGGAAAGGGATGAGCAGTTCTTC
>TRBV5-1|TRBJ2-2|TRBD2|.
CASQGLAGFAGELFF
TGCGCCAGCCAGGGACTAGCGGGATTCGCCGGGGAGCTGTTTTTT
>TRBV13|TRBJ2-5|.|once
CASSYLDRGTKETQYF
TGTGCCAGCAGCTACCTAGACCGGGGGACGAAAGAGACCCAGTACTTC
>TRBV6-4|TRBJ2-1|TRBD2|.
CASSQLAGTYNEQFF
TGTGCCAGCAGTCAATTAGCGGGGACCTACAATGAGCAGTTCTTC
>TRBV27|TRBJ1-3|.|.
CASSHRASGNTIYF
TGTGCCAGCAGTCACCGGGCGTCTGGAAACACCATATATTTT
>TRBV5-3|TRBJ1-2|.|.
CARPGRNYGYTF
TGTGCCAGACCAGGACGGAACTATGGCTACACCTTC
>TRBV6-5|TRBJ2-1|.|.
CASSYQNEQFF
TGTGCCAGCAGTTATCAAAATGAGCAGTTCTTC
>TRBV2|TRBJ2-7|TRBD1|.
CASSARGLGYEQYF
TGTGCCAGCAGTGCCAGGGGGCTCGGATACGAGCAGTACTTC
>TRBV27|TRBJ1-5|.|.
CASSPSPEGGWGNQPQHF
TGTGCCAGCAGTCCGTCACCCGAGGGAGGCTGGGGCAATCAGCCCCAGCATTTT
>TRBV5-1|TRBJ2-1|.|.
CASSLEGSSYNEQFF
TGCGCCAGCAGCTTGGAGGGGAGCTCCTACAATGAGCAGTTCTTC
>TRBV4-1|TRBJ2-5|.|.
CASSQGPQETQYF
TGCGCCAGCAGCCAAGGGCCCCAAGAGACCCAGTACTTC
>TRBV6-5|TRBJ1-2|TRBD1|.
CASSYLNDRGGYTF
TGTGCCAGCAGTTACTTGAACGACAGGGGCGGCTACACCTTC
>TRBV2|TRBJ1-1|.|.
CASSTGRDWETEAFF
TGTGCCAGCAGTACAGGACGGGATTGGGAGACTGAAGCTTTCTTT
>TRBV5-4|TRBJ1-5|.|.
CASSLDPGTGQPQHF
TGTGCCAGCAGCTTGGACCCAGGGACTGGTCAGCCCCAGCATTTT
>TRBV7-2|TRBJ2-5|TRBD2|.
CASSLELLAGGQETQYF
TGTGCCAGCAGCTTAGAGCTTCTAGCGGGGGGGCAAGAGACCCAGTACTTC
>TRBV5-1|TRBJ2-1|TRBD2|few
CASSTQLANTYNEQFF
TGCGCCAGCAGCACCCAACTAGCGAACACATACAATGAGCAGTTCTTC
>TRBV5-4|TRBJ2-7|TRBD1|.
CASGGQGLRGEQYF
TGTGCCAGCGGTGGACAGGGTTTGAGAGGGGAGCAGTACTTC
>TRBV28|TRBJ2-7|.|.
CASSFRLGDEQYF
TGTGCCAGCAGTTTCCGACTAGGCGACGAGCAGTACTTC
>TRBV7-8|TRBJ1-2|TRBD1|.
CASSLALGQELFYGYTF
TGTGCCAGCAGCTTAGCCCTGGGACAGGAGCTTTTCTATGGCTACACCTTC
>TRBV5-4|TRBJ2-1|.|.
CASSPYVLRGRNEQFF
TGTGCCAGCAGCCCCTATGTGTTGCGGGGGCGGAATGAGCAGTTCTTC
>TRBV5-1|TRBJ1-1|.|.
CASSLVGRGRGDTEAFF
TGCGCCAGCAGCTTGGTAGGCAGGGGCCGGGGGGACACTGAAGCTTTCTTT
>TRBV27|TRBJ1-2|.|.
CASLPGSPGGLYGYTF
TGTGCCAGCCTCCCGGGAAGCCCCGGAGGGCTATATGGCTACACCTTC
>TRBV28|TRBJ1-3|.|.
CASTPTGTSSGNTIYF
TGTGCCAGCACCCCCACCGGGACATCTTCTGGAAACACCATATATTTT
>TRBV19|TRBJ2-1|TRBD2|.
CASSTTSGGDNEQFF
TGTGCCAGTAGTACCACCTCGGGGGGGGACAATGAGCAGTTCTTC
>TRBV2|TRBJ2-2|.|.
CASSRVQGNTGELFF
TGTGCCAGCAGCCGAGTCCAGGGGAACACCGGGGAGCTGTTTTTT
>TRBV2|TRBJ2-7|TRBD1|.
CASSQGAGTAYEQYF
TGTGCCAGCAGTCAGGGGGCGGGAACGGCCTACGAGCAGTACTTC